By share, the clone carrying this T cell receptor beta chain ranks as medium-sized. Its antigen is not identified. V lost 5 bases, J lost 0 bases, and 9 bases lay in between. Germline CDR1 is LNHDA and CDR2 is SQIVND (reference sequence). CDR3 length equals 14 residues. These data belong to a study of vaccination and CD4 T cells after COVID-19. Treatment here: roughly ten-day PBMC culture with coronavirus spike peptide pools or control peptides (ViraFEST assay). The unexposed donor gave CD4+ T cells before the COVID-19 pandemic (2011-2018). Cultured CD4+ T-cell DNA underwent Oncomine TCR Beta short-read sequencing. TCRdb called the PCR reads again in MiXCR, with one record for every CDR3 protein. Of 7,000 or so distinct CDR3 sequences listed, roughly 41% are singletons.

Sequencing was done on a sample of CD4+ T cells from blood, cultured in vitro. The V call is TRBV19, the J call TRBJ2-3; D may be TRBD2 (5 bases). The receptor's source is a human donor in good health. CDR3 sequence: CASSPRTSTDTQYF. CDR3 nucleotide sequence: TGTGCCAGTAGTCCAAGGACTAGCACAGATACGCAGTATTTT.